What follows are 9 T cell receptor beta chains derived from one specimen sequenced in a study of beta chain features in type 1 diabetes (dated 2018 in TCRdb). Findings and caveats that apply to the study as a whole: In all four CD4+ subsets, TCRB CDR3 length was moderately but significantly shorter in type 1 diabetes patients.

Their antigens remain unidentified. The library was made by the immunoSEQ multiplex PCR assay. The High Capacity cDNA Reverse Transcription Kit was used to reverse transcribe all of the isolated RNA, meaning that expressed TCRB transcripts were what got sequenced. The table comes from immuneACCESS by way of TCRdb, which keeps in-frame sequences with V and J called. Part of the clones is missing from these tables; in studies checked, under half for an unresolved V gene and the rest for unknown reasons. The sample data list more than 120,000 clones, and about 13% of these were observed just once. The ten largest account for under 1.5% of the sample. Sequencing used central memory CD4+ T cells from blood. Receptors originate from a man between 18 and 35 years old with type 1 diabetes.

This rearrangement joins TRBV28 to TRBJ2-2; D may match TRBD1 or TRBD2 (5 bases each). V was cut by 6 bases and J by 3 bases, with 14 bases left in between. Per the germline V gene, CDR1 is MDHEN and CDR2 is SYDVKM. The CDR3 runs to 15 residues. CDR3 DNA sequence: TGTGCCAGCAGGACCGGGACGATATACACCGGGGAGCTGTTTTTT. Translated, it gives CASRTGTIYTGELFF.

This clone was detected many times. V is TRBV9 and J is TRBJ2-1; 12 bases are shared with TRBD2. Per germline, CDR1 SGDLS and CDR2 YYNGEE. Losses at the gene ends were 4 bases for V and 5 bases for J; bases not matched to a gene: 4. The CDR3 spans 15 residues. The CDR3 region is CASSKTSGGNNEQFF. The CDR3 coding sequence is TGTGCCAGCAGCAAAACTAGCGGGGGGAACAATGAGCAGTTCTTC.

The sample holds many counts of this clone. The chain carries TRBV2 and TRBJ1-1; D is possibly TRBD1 (5 bases). This CDR3 has 13 amino acids. V was shortened by 8 bases and J by 5 bases, with 15 bases between the two germline ends. CDR1 SNHLY and CDR2 FYNNEI come from the germline V gene. CDR3 sequence (DNA): TGTGCCAGCGGAAAAGGGGCGAGTACTGAAGCTTTCTTT. Amino acids: CASGKGASTEAFF.

This clone was seen more than once but under ten times. V gene TRBV5-1 combines with J gene TRBJ2-7; no firm D call. Germline V gene lookup returns CDR1 SGHRS and CDR2 YFSETQ. CDR3 length equals 11 residues. Trimming removed 7 bases at V and 1 base at J, with 6 bases between. For the CDR3, the DNA is TGCGCCAGCGTACCATCCTACGAGCAGTACTTC. Amino acids: CASVPSYEQYF.

This clone was seen repeatedly, ten times or more. Within the sample, other DNA sequences also encode this same CDR3. The rearrangement links TRBV7-2 to TRBJ2-5; D is unclear. Trimming left V 6 bases short and J 2 bases short, with 1 base between. The CDR3 covers 10 residues. Germline assignment: CDR1 SGHTA and CDR2 FQGNSA. CDR3: CASSQETQYF. CDR3 sequence (DNA): TGTGCCAGCAGTCAAGAGACCCAGTACTTC. Using reference TRBV7-2 and TRBJ2-5 for the parts outside the CDR3, the full variable domain is GAGVSQSPSNKVTEKGKDVELRCDPISGHTALYWYRQSLGQGLEFLIYFQGNSAPDKSGLPSDRFSAERTGGSVSTLTIQRTQQEDSAVYLCASSQETQYFGPGTRLLVL.

V is TRBV6-1 and J is TRBJ2-2, with D tentatively TRBD1 (5 bases). The CDR3 contains 14 residues. CDR1 MNHNS and CDR2 SASEGT come from the germline V gene. Trimming took 4 bases from V and 1 from J, leaving 7 bases between them. CDR3 region: CASSARENTGELFF. CDR3 nucleotides: TGTGCCAGCAGTGCCAGGGAGAACACCGGGGAGCTGTTTTTT.

The chain is built from TRBV2 and TRBJ2-3; maybe TRBD2 (6 bases). Germline V gene data show CDR1 as SNHLY and CDR2 as FYNNEI. V lost 4 bases, J lost 6 bases, and 11 bases lay in between. CDR3 length: 13 amino acids. The DNA for the CDR3 is TGTGCCAGCAGTGGGGGAGGCGGGGATACGCAGTATTTT. It codes for CASSGGGGDTQYF.

The rearrangement joins TRBV19 to TRBJ2-7; 8 bases align to TRBD1. There are 14 residues in the CDR3. The trim removed 5 bases at V and 2 bases at J, leaving 5 bases unmatched. Germline V gene lookup returns CDR1 LNHDA and CDR2 SQIVND (reference sequence). The CDR3 region is CASSGRTGPYEQYF. CDR3 bases: TGTGCCAGTAGTGGGCGGACAGGGCCCTACGAGCAGTACTTC.

J is TRBJ2-3 and V is TRBV15; 10 bases agree with TRBD2. CDR1 and CDR2 from the germline V gene are LNHNV and YYDKDF (reference sequence). J lost 4 bases, V lost 0 bases, and 16 bases had no gene match. CDR3 length equals 20 residues. CDR3 nucleotides: TGTGCCACCAGCAGAGATCTAGGTAGCGGGGGGCTCGCTCGCGCAGATACGCAGTATTTT. Translated, it gives CATSRDLGSGGLARADTQYF. The whole variable domain, remainder taken from reference TRBV15 and TRBJ2-3, is DAMVIQNPRYQVTQFGKPVTLSCSQTLNHNVMYWYQQKSSQAPKLLFHYYDKDFNNEADTPDNFQSRRPNTSFCFLDIRSPGLGDTAMYLCATSRDLGSGGLARADTQYFGPGTRLTVL.